Listed below are T cell receptor beta chains from one sample, sequenced in a study of T cells in Graves' hyperthyroidism and ophthalmopathy. TCRdb itself ran the multiplex PCR reads through MiXCR, one entry per CDR3 protein. The sample holds some 500,000 distinct CDR3 sequences, approximately 15% seen once. The material sequenced was blood. These receptors were taken from a woman aged 18-29 years with Graves' hyperthyroidism. The CDR3 runs from the conserved cysteine through the conserved F or W. The order of the fields is J gene, clone size, D gene, V gene, CDR3 protein, CDR3 DNA. D genes are given only for firm matches. Not all rows give a size; the values are once, few, many and, for expanded clones, a class.

>TRBJ2-7|few|-|TRBV27
CASSLSQEGREQYF
TGTGCCAGCAGTTTGTCCCAGGAGGGGCGCGAGCAGTACTTC
>TRBJ2-3|-|TRBD2|TRBV7-3
CASSLYITSGTTDTQYF
TGTGCCAGCAGCTTATATATAACTAGCGGAACCACAGATACGCAGTATTTT
>TRBJ1-5|many|TRBD1|TRBV20-1
CSAIQQQGGNQPQHF
TGCAGTGCTATCCAACAACAGGGGGGTAATCAGCCCCAGCATTTT
>TRBJ1-2|few|-|TRBV4-1
CASSQALDGYGYTF
TGCGCCAGCAGCCAAGCCTTGGACGGGTATGGCTACACCTTC
>TRBJ1-2|many|-|TRBV5-1
CASSLVGVDYGYTF
TGCGCCAGCAGCTTGGTAGGCGTCGACTATGGCTACACCTTC
>TRBJ2-3|few|TRBD1|TRBV20-1
CSAPGQGVGSTDTQYF
TGCAGTGCCCCGGGACAGGGGGTCGGGAGCACAGATACGCAGTATTTT
>TRBJ2-3|many|TRBD2|TRBV12-3/TRBV12-4
CASSEAGTSPDTQYF
TGTGCCAGCAGTGAAGCCGGGACTAGCCCCGATACGCAGTATTTT
>TRBJ1-2|many|-|TRBV12-3/TRBV12-4
CASSLVQGHYGYTF
TGTGCCAGCAGTTTGGTACAGGGCCACTATGGCTACACCTTC
>TRBJ2-2|many|TRBD1|TRBV6-1
CASSVTGTGELFF
TGTGCCAGCAGCGTGACAGGGACCGGGGAGCTGTTTTTT
>TRBJ2-5|few|TRBD1|TRBV3-1
CASSQGPQGAGTQYF
TGTGCCAGCAGCCAAGGGCCACAGGGGGCAGGGACCCAGTACTTC
>TRBJ1-1|few|-|TRBV5-1
CASSPTWLNTEAFF
TGCGCCAGCAGCCCTACTTGGCTGAACACTGAAGCTTTCTTT
>TRBJ1-4|many|-|TRBV30
CAWGARVEKLFF
TGTGCTTGGGGGGCCAGGGTCGAAAAACTGTTTTTT
>TRBJ2-2|many|-|TRBV20-1
CSASSDAGNTGELFF
TGCAGTGCTAGCTCGGACGCGGGGAACACCGGGGAGCTGTTTTTT
>TRBJ1-2|-|-|TRBV10-3
CTTTETVYGYTF
TGTACCACTACAGAGACAGTTTATGGCTACACCTTC
>TRBJ1-1|many|-|TRBV11-2
CASSFRAGNTEAFF
TGTGCCAGCAGCTTTAGGGCGGGGAACACTGAAGCTTTCTTT
>TRBJ2-7|many|-|TRBV19
CASSERNHYEQYF
TGTGCCAGTAGTGAGCGTAACCACTACGAGCAGTACTTC
>TRBJ1-5|many|-|TRBV30
CAWSSGNNQPQHF
TGTGCCTGGAGTTCCGGGAACAATCAGCCCCAGCATTTT
>TRBJ1-3|few|TRBD1|TRBV4-1
CASSQTTGGSFHTIYF
TGCGCCAGCAGCCAGACGACAGGGGGCTCATTCCACACCATATATTTT
>TRBJ2-1|many|TRBD2|TRBV9
CASSVLLAGYNEQFF
TGTGCCAGCAGCGTACTTCTAGCGGGCTACAATGAGCAGTTCTTC
>TRBJ2-1|few|-|TRBV7-7
CASSLQGNYNEQFF
TGTGCTAGCAGCCTGCAGGGGAACTACAATGAGCAGTTCTTC
>TRBJ1-2|-|TRBD1|TRBV6-1
CASSEKEGALWGYTF
TGTGCCAGCAGTGAAAAGGAGGGGGCTCTCTGGGGCTACACCTTC
>TRBJ1-4|many|-|TRBV29-1
CSVEGLTNEKLFF
TGCAGCGTGGAGGGGTTGACTAATGAAAAACTGTTTTTT
>TRBJ2-5|many|-|TRBV6-1
CATLGAETQYF
TGTGCCACGCTAGGGGCAGAGACCCAGTACTTC
>TRBJ2-7|many|TRBD1|TRBV5-1
CASSRTGGDEQYF
TGCGCCAGCAGCCGGACAGGGGGGGACGAGCAGTACTTC
>TRBJ2-7|few|TRBD1|TRBV18
CASSPPIRDSYEQYF
TGTGCCAGCTCACCACCGATCCGGGACAGCTACGAGCAGTACTTC
>TRBJ2-2|many|-|TRBV20-1
CSAAPGYYTGELFF
TGCAGTGCTGCCCCAGGTTACTACACCGGGGAGCTGTTTTTT
>TRBJ1-2|many|-|TRBV7-2
CASSLEDRNYGYTF
TGTGCCAGCAGCTTAGAAGACCGGAACTATGGCTACACCTTC
>TRBJ2-1|many|TRBD2|TRBV20-1
CSASLPGGVVDNEQFF
TGCAGTGCTAGCTTACCGGGAGGGGTAGTAGACAATGAGCAGTTCTTC
>TRBJ2-5|-|-|TRBV28
CASRKTGARKTQYF
TGTGCCAGCAGGAAGACGGGAGCCCGGAAGACCCAGTACTTC
>TRBJ2-2|-|-|TRBV2
CASNPGLHTGELFF
TGTGCCAGCAACCCGGGACTCCACACCGGGGAGCTGTTTTTT
>TRBJ2-3|many|-|TRBV28
CASSLVVRLASTDTQYF
TGTGCCAGCAGTTTAGTAGTAAGGCTAGCTTCCACAGATACGCAGTATTTT
>TRBJ1-2|many|-|TRBV5-8
CASSLRVSAYGYTF
TGTGCCAGCAGCTTGAGGGTGTCTGCCTATGGCTACACCTTC
>TRBJ1-5|few|-|TRBV9
CASSPSGTYNQPQHF
TGTGCCAGCAGCCCTAGTGGGACTTACAATCAGCCCCAGCATTTT
>TRBJ2-7|many|-|TRBV10-3
CAITSAERPTYEQYF
TGTGCCATCACAAGCGCAGAAAGGCCCACCTACGAGCAGTACTTC
>TRBJ1-5|many|-|TRBV11-2
CASSLVASPNQPQHF
TGTGCCAGCAGCTTAGTCGCCAGCCCCAATCAGCCCCAGCATTTT
>TRBJ2-2|many|TRBD2|TRBV19
CASQRELNTGELFF
TGTGCTAGTCAGCGGGAGCTTAACACCGGGGAGCTGTTTTTT
>TRBJ1-5|many|-|TRBV30
CAWSVRSNQPQHF
TGTGCCTGGAGTGTACGAAGCAATCAGCCCCAGCATTTT
>TRBJ2-5|many|-|TRBV11-3
CASSLALQETQYF
TGTGCCAGCAGCTTAGCGTTACAAGAGACCCAGTACTTC
>TRBJ2-1|few|-|TRBV18
CASSPRALKGGGVYNEQFF
TGTGCCAGCTCACCACGGGCTCTTAAGGGGGGAGGAGTCTACAATGAGCAGTTCTTC
>TRBJ1-2|-|-|TRBV20-1
CSAGDSDYGYTF
TGCAGTGCTGGAGACAGCGACTATGGCTACACCTTC